These 8 T cell receptor beta chains were sequenced from one sample in a study of cytomegalovirus exposure and HLA in healthy donors. The PCR used 60 Vbeta and 13 Jbeta primers. The assay was immunoSEQ multiplex PCR, and TCRdb's table has in-frame clones only and misses some. The table includes roughly 180,000 clones, roughly 84% detected once. The sequencing input was PBMCs. These receptors were obtained from a boy between 2 and 10 years old in good health and CMV-seronegative.

The chain employs TRBV5-5 and TRBJ2-2, with D maybe TRBD1 (6 bases). V lost 0 bases and J lost 2, with 8 bases in between. The CDR3 totals 15 residues. Germline V gene lookup returns CDR1 SGHKS and CDR2 YYEKEE (reference sequence). The CDR3 here is CASSLDRANTGELFF. CDR3 coding DNA: TGTGCCAGCAGCTTGGACAGGGCAAACACCGGGGAGCTGTTTTTT.

This sequence joins TRBV21-1 and TRBJ2-7; the DNA was not used to check the table's D call, TRBD2. TRBV21-1 is shown as a pseudogene. The CDR3 has 14 amino acids. DNA for the CDR3: TGTGCCAGCAGCAGCCTGAAGAGGGCTCTCGAGCAGTACGTC. It encodes CASSSLKRALEQYV.

V is TRBV19 and J is TRBJ2-3; possible D gene TRBD1, 6 bases. The CDR3 is 16 amino acids. In germline, CDR1 is LNHDA, CDR2 SQIVND (reference sequence). The V gene lost 3 bases and the J gene lost 0 bases, with 13 bases spanning the gap. The CDR3 nucleotides read TGTGCCAGTAGTATTATAGGGGGAACTAGCACAGATACGCAGTATTTT. This encodes CASSIIGGTSTDTQYF. Together with reference TRBV19 and TRBJ2-3, the CDR3 gives the full variable domain: DGGITQSPKYLFRKEGQNVTLSCEQNLNHDAMYWYRQDPGQGLRLIYYSQIVNDFQKGDIAEGYSVSREKKESFPLTVTSAQKNPTAFYLCASSIIGGTSTDTQYFGPGTRLTVL.

The table lists this clone with a few counts. The rearrangement joins TRBV7-8 to TRBJ1-6; 9 bases are shared with TRBD1. V shed 1 base, J shed 9 bases, and the junction held 4 bases outside the gene matches. Per germline, CDR1 SGHVS and CDR2 FQNEAQ. The CDR3 sequence is 15 residues long. This CDR3 reads CASSLVGQGGSPLHF. Here the CDR3 DNA reads TGTGCCAGCAGCTTAGTGGGACAGGGCGGTTCACCCCTCCACTTT.

The count of this clone is one. This chain joins TRBV19 and TRBJ2-5; D not resolved. The CDR3 runs 14 residues. Germline V gives CDR1 LNHDA, CDR2 SQIVND (reference sequence). With 4 bases removed from V and 3 bases from J, the gap between germline ends came to 12 bases. The CDR3 coding sequence is TGTGCCAGTAGTAGAAGAGAAGAAGAAGAGACCCAGTACTTC. It yields the protein CASSRREEEETQYF.

This chain joins TRBV5-1 and TRBJ2-1, with D perhaps TRBD2 (5 bases). The CDR3 totals 14 residues. The germline V gene has CDR1 SGHRS and CDR2 YFSETQ. V lost 0 bases and J lost 6, with 10 bases in between. CDR3 DNA: TGCGCCAGCAGCTTGGCCTATCGGGGCAATGAGCAGTTCTTC. It specifies CASSLAYRGNEQFF.

V gene TRBV5-6 combines with J gene TRBJ2-3; 9 bases fit TRBD2. The germline V gene encodes CDR1 SGHDT and CDR2 YYEEEE. The V segment lost 0 bases and the J segment 2 bases; nucleotides outside the gene matches: 4. CDR3 length equals 16 residues. The CDR3 loop reads CASSLVGGGVTDTQYF. The CDR3 nucleotides read TGTGCCAGCAGCTTGGTCGGCGGGGGGGTCACAGATACGCAGTATTTT.

The chain employs TRBV5-6 and TRBJ2-5; a possible D gene is TRBD1 (5 bases). This CDR3 comprises 15 residues. With 0 bases removed from V and 3 bases from J, the gap between germline ends came to 12 bases. Germline CDR1 reads SGHDT; CDR2 reads YYEEEE. CDR3 nucleotide sequence: TGTGCCAGCAGCTTGGGTCAGGGCCGGGAAGAGACCCAGTACTTC. Translated: CASSLGQGREETQYF.